One sample yielded the 9 T cell receptor beta chains listed below, sequenced in a study of OX40 agonist ivuxolimab in advanced cancers. Measured with immunoSEQ multiplex PCR; TCRdb has only the in-frame clones, and not every one. Among tens of thousands of clones, over 75% were seen once, and the ten largest hold approximately 2.5%. Sequences were derived from CD4+ or CD8+ T cells sorted from blood, sampled in a trial of the OX40 agonist ivuxolimab. The receptors shown here come from an adult with an advanced solid tumor such as melanoma, head and neck, liver or kidney cancer.

J is TRBJ2-3 and V is TRBV30; 7 bases map to TRBD1. J lost 0 bases, V lost 3 bases, and 9 bases had no gene match. Per the germline V gene, CDR1 is GTSNPN and CDR2 is SVGIG (reference sequence). The CDR3 has 16 amino acids. CDR3: CAWRGDRAISTDTQYF. CDR3 nucleotide sequence: TGTGCCTGGAGGGGTGACAGGGCCATTAGCACAGATACGCAGTATTTT.

The chain is built from TRBV5-6 and TRBJ2-5; TRBD2 matches at 8 bases. The J call is uncertain, as TRBJ2-7 better fits the DNA end. This CDR3 has 15 residues. Germline-derived CDR1 and CDR2 are SGHDT and YYEEEE. In DNA form, the CDR3 reads TGTGCCAGCAGCCTTAACAGCGGGAGCTCCTACGAGCAGTACTTC. Encoded protein: CASSLNSGSSYEQYF.

The rearrangement links TRBV6-1 to TRBJ2-2; D remains unclear. V lost 9 bases to trimming and J lost 4 bases, with 9 bases between them. This CDR3 comprises 12 residues. Germline CDR1 is MNHNS and CDR2 is SASEGT. The CDR3 protein is CASRRSTGELFF. CDR3 coding DNA: TGTGCCAGTAGGCGTAGCACCGGGGAGCTGTTTTTT.

This chain links TRBV28 with TRBJ2-7, with D hard to call. The length of the CDR3 is 11 residues. Per the germline V gene, CDR1 is MDHEN and CDR2 is SYDVKM. Trimming shortened V by 5 bases and J by 5 bases, and 7 bases separated the two germline ends. Here the CDR3 DNA reads TGTGCCAGCAGTATTGGCGACGAGCAGTACTTC. Translation: CASSIGDEQYF.

The chain employs TRBV6-5 and TRBJ1-1, with unresolved D. This CDR3 has 13 residues. The germline V gene encodes CDR1 MNHEY and CDR2 SVGAGI. Trimming took off 6 bases at V and 0 bases at J, with 8 bases between the two ends. The CDR3 spells CASSTSMNTEAFF. The CDR3 nucleotides read TGTGCCAGCAGCACATCTATGAACACTGAAGCTTTCTTT.

The V and J genes are TRBV28 and TRBJ2-7, with a tentative D call TRBD1 (5 bases). The V gene lost 5 bases and the J gene lost 1 base, with 12 bases spanning the gap. Germline V gene sequence: CDR1 MDHEN, CDR2 SYDVKM. CDR3 length: 14 amino acids. Here the CDR3 reads CASSLDIRSYEQYF. The CDR3 region has the DNA TGTGCCAGCAGTCTGGACATTCGATCCTACGAGCAGTACTTC.

The chain joins TRBV6-6 to TRBJ1-5; D is unclear. This CDR3 is built from 15 residues. Germline loops: CDR1 MNHNY, CDR2 SVGAGI (reference sequence). Trimming pared 0 bases from V and 0 bases from J, leaving 6 bases between. The CDR3 DNA sequence: TGTGCCAGCAGTTACTCCCTTCTTAGCAATCAGCCCCAGCATTTT. Translation: CASSYSLLSNQPQHF.

This sequence joins TRBV7-2 and TRBJ2-1, with D hard to call. The CDR3 runs 12 residues. The V end was cut by 5 bases, the J end by 10 bases, with 12 bases between. Germline CDR1 SGHTA, CDR2 FQGNSA. DNA for the CDR3: TGTGCCAGCAGCCTCGACTTTGGCGAGCAGTTCTTC. Translating it yields CASSLDFGEQFF.

V is TRBV9 and J is TRBJ2-3; D call uncertain. The CDR3 runs to 14 residues. V lost 4 bases, J lost 6 bases, and 15 bases lay in between. The V gene's germline CDR1 is SGDLS and CDR2 YYNGEE. In DNA, the CDR3 is TGTGCCAGCAGCTCGGTGGGAATTGCTGATACGCAGTATTTT. This encodes CASSSVGIADTQYF.